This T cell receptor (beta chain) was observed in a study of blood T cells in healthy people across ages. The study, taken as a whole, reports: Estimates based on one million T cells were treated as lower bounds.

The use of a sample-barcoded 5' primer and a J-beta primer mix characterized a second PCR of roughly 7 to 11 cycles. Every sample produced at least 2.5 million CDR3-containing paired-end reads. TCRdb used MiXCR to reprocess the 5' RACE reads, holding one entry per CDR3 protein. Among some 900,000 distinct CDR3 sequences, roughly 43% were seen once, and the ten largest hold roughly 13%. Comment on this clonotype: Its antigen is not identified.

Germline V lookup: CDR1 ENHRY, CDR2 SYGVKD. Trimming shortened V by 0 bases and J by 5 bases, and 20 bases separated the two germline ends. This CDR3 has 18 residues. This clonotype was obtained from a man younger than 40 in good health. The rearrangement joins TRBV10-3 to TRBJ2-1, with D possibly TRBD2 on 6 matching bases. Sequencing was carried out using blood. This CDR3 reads CAISESSFIGGYNNEQFF. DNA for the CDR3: TGTGCCATCAGTGAGTCGTCTTTTATCGGAGGGTATAACAATGAGCAGTTCTTC.